These 32 T cell receptor beta chains share one sample of origin, sequenced in a study of beta chain features in type 1 diabetes. Whole-study results and caveats: Among patients with Type 1 diabetes, TCRB CDR3s were moderately but significantly shorter in every one of the four CD4+ subsets.

cDNA synthesis used the whole RNA isolate, giving expressed TCRB sequences. Sequenced by immunoSEQ multiplex PCR; TCRdb stores in-frame clones only, minus some. The sample comprises approximately 150,000 clones, approximately 62% of which are singletons, and about 0.1% rests with the top ten. The antigens for these receptors are not known. The source material was naive CD4+ T cells from blood. The source is a man under 40 with type 1 diabetes.

This rearrangement joins TRBV29-1 to TRBJ2-6; D is possibly TRBD1 (5 bases). Germline V gives CDR1 SQVTM, CDR2 ANQGSEA. The CDR3 runs to 17 residues. V was pared by 2 bases and J by 0 bases, with 14 bases between. As DNA, the CDR3 is TGCAGCGTTGAAAGCAGGGAAGAAACCTCTGGGGCCAACGTCCTGACTTTC. This gives the protein CSVESREETSGANVLTF.

The chain carries TRBV5-6 and TRBJ2-7, with D maybe TRBD1 (5 bases). Germline-derived CDR1 and CDR2 are SGHDT and YYEEEE. This CDR3 comprises 15 residues. V lost 4 bases to trimming and J lost 8 bases, with 22 bases between them. CDR3 amino acids: CASSPLRTNLRKQYF. The DNA of the CDR3 is TGTGCCAGCAGCCCCCTCAGGACAAACCTACGAAAGCAGTACTTC.

This clone was seen a single time. The junction differs from germline at one of its ends, possibly a read error. Distinct nucleotide sequences in the sample also encode this CDR3. The chain carries TRBV29-1 and TRBJ2-2, with 7 bases that match TRBD1. The CDR3 loop spans 14 amino acids. Germline assignment: CDR1 SQVTM and CDR2 ANQGSEA. In nucleotides, the CDR3 is TGCAGCGTAGCGGACAGGTCGAACACCGGAGAGCTGTTTTTT. Translating it yields CSVADRSNTGELFF.

The chain employs TRBV2 and TRBJ2-5, with D tentatively TRBD2 (5 bases). V was shortened by 5 bases and J by 2 bases, with 12 bases between the two germline ends. Germline V gene data show CDR1 as SNHLY and CDR2 as FYNNEI. The CDR3 totals 14 residues. The DNA of the CDR3 is TGTGCCAGCAGTATGAGCGGCGGGCAAGAGACCCAGTACTTC. It yields the protein CASSMSGGQETQYF.

V gene TRBV7-2 combines with J gene TRBJ2-7; 9 positions agree with TRBD1. V lost 1 base, J lost 5 bases, and 3 bases stayed unmatched. This CDR3 is built from 14 residues. Germline values: CDR1 SGHTA, CDR2 FQGNSA. In DNA, the CDR3 is TGTGCCAGCAGCTTAGGACAGGGGGTCCACGAGCAGTACTTC. Amino acids: CASSLGQGVHEQYF.

This clone was seen only once. This rearrangement joins TRBV7-2 to TRBJ2-5; 7 bases fit TRBD1. CDR3 length: 14 amino acids. CDR1 and CDR2 (germline): SGHTA, FQGNSA. V was clipped by 4 bases and J by 2 bases; unmatched bases: 4. CDR3 sequence reads: CASSWGQNQETQYF. CDR3 bases: TGTGCCAGCAGCTGGGGACAGAATCAAGAGACCCAGTACTTC.

The chain carries TRBV29-1 and TRBJ1-1; the D is unclear. CDR1 is SQVTM and CDR2 is ANQGSEA in the germline V gene. With 5 bases removed from V and 4 bases from J, the gap between germline ends came to 11 bases. The CDR3 extends over 12 amino acids. CDR3 in DNA: TGCAGCGTTTGGACCGGGGTCACTGAAGCTTTCTTT. It codes for CSVWTGVTEAFF.

This clone has only a few counts. The chain is built from TRBV30 and TRBJ2-3; D unclear. The CDR3 is 13 residues long. The germline V gene has CDR1 GTSNPN and CDR2 SVGIG (reference sequence). The CDR3: CGLGRSSADTQYF. CDR3 nucleotide sequence: TGTGGCCTAGGGCGGTCCAGCGCTGATACGCAGTATTTT.

The chain is built from TRBV5-1 and TRBJ1-6, with D tentatively TRBD1 (5 bases). Germline V gives CDR1 SGHRS, CDR2 YFSETQ. This CDR3 has 15 residues. V was cut by 0 bases and J by 7 bases, with 11 bases left in between. CDR3 DNA sequence: TGCGCCAGCAGCTTGGCCCAGGGATCGAATTCACCCCTCCACTTT. Translation: CASSLAQGSNSPLHF.

This chain uses TRBV30 with TRBJ2-1, with TRBD2 matching 7 bases. The germline gives CDR1 GTSNPN, CDR2 SVGIG (reference sequence). Trimming at V came to 0 bases and at J to 2 bases, leaving 1 base not matched to a gene. The length of the CDR3 is 14 residues. CDR3 loop: CAWSVLATYNEQFF. The CDR3, as DNA: TGTGCCTGGAGTGTACTAGCGACCTACAATGAGCAGTTCTTC.

The chain carries TRBV4-3 and TRBJ2-1; a weak D match, TRBD1 (6 bases). V lost 0 bases to trimming and J lost 9 bases, with 12 bases between them. Germline CDR1 and CDR2: LGHNA and YSLEER. The CDR3 sequence is 14 residues long. CDR3 residues: CASSQDHRASEQFF. The CDR3 DNA is TGCGCCAGCAGCCAAGACCACAGGGCTAGTGAGCAGTTCTTC.

This clone occurred a few times. The chain joins TRBV4-1 to TRBJ2-1; D unclear. The V gene lost 0 bases and the J gene lost 7 bases, with 4 bases spanning the gap. The CDR3 covers 12 residues. Germline V CDR1 and CDR2: MGHRA, YSYEKL. The CDR3 region has the DNA TGCGCCAGCAGCCAAGATCTTAATGAGCAGTTCTTC. Protein product: CASSQDLNEQFF.

The chain carries TRBV29-1 and TRBJ2-3; 13 bases line up with TRBD2. CDR3 length: 18 residues. Germline CDR1 reads SQVTM; CDR2 reads ANQGSEA. J was trimmed by 0 bases and V by 4 bases; bases with no gene match: 10. CDR3 amino acids: CSVGGTSGVPTSTDTQYF. CDR3 DNA sequence: TGCAGCGTTGGCGGGACTAGCGGGGTTCCTACTAGCACAGATACGCAGTATTTT.

The genes are TRBV4-1 and TRBJ2-5; a weak D match, TRBD2 (5 bases). The germline gives CDR1 MGHRA, CDR2 YSYEKL. CDR3 length: 14 residues. Trimming removed 0 bases at V and 5 bases at J, with 10 bases between. CDR3 region: CASSQERARETQYF. The CDR3 coding sequence is TGCGCCAGCAGCCAAGAGAGGGCCCGGGAGACCCAGTACTTC.

The table lists this clone with a count of one. The rearrangement joins TRBV7-8 to TRBJ1-6; no firm D call. Germline lookup yields CDR1 SGHVS and CDR2 FQNEAQ. The CDR3 consists of 17 residues. Trimming stripped 4 bases from V and 7 bases from J, with 20 bases between. For the CDR3, the DNA is TGTGCCAGCAGCTCCCACGGAGTTCCCCTCGGGAATTCACCCCTCCACTTT. Translated: CASSSHGVPLGNSPLHF.

The V call is TRBV10-3, the J call TRBJ1-2, with D uncertain. The CDR3 is 14 amino acids. Trimming pared 6 bases from V and 6 bases from J, leaving 17 bases between. Germline V gives CDR1 ENHRY, CDR2 SYGVKD. CDR3 protein: CAISGEPGRHGYTF. In DNA form, the CDR3 reads TGTGCCATCAGCGGTGAACCTGGCCGGCATGGCTACACCTTC.

This clone was picked up one time. This chain joins TRBV7-9 and TRBJ2-2; D is undetermined. The germline V gene has CDR1 SEHNR and CDR2 FQNEAQ (reference sequence). The V end lost 4 bases, the J end lost 3 bases, and 3 bases lay between the germline ends. The CDR3 consists of 12 residues. CDR3 amino acids: CASSSYTGELFF. CDR3 sequence (DNA): TGTGCCAGCAGCTCCTACACCGGGGAGCTGTTTTTT.

V gene TRBV14 combines with J gene TRBJ2-1; D remains ambiguous. Trimming stripped 0 bases from V and 5 bases from J, with 8 bases between. Germline lookup yields CDR1 SGHDN and CDR2 FVKESK. The CDR3 has 14 residues. The CDR3 DNA reads as TGTGCCAGCAGCCAAGATGGCGCTCACAATGAGCAGTTCTTC. Residues: CASSQDGAHNEQFF. Together with reference TRBV14 and TRBJ2-1, the CDR3 gives the full variable domain: EAGVTQFPSHSVIEKGQTVTLRCDPISGHDNLYWYRRVMGKEIKFLLHFVKESKQDESGMPNNRFLAERTGGTYSTLKVQPAELEDSGVYFCASSQDGAHNEQFFGPGTRLTVL.

V usage is TRBV30 and J usage is TRBJ1-2, with D hard to call. The CDR3 totals 13 residues. Trimming pared 1 base from V and 4 bases from J, leaving 10 bases between. The germline gives CDR1 GTSNPN, CDR2 SVGIG (reference sequence). The CDR3 is CAWSENEPYGYTF. DNA of the CDR3: TGTGCCTGGAGTGAGAACGAACCCTATGGCTACACCTTC.

J is TRBJ2-1 and V is TRBV5-6; 7 bases line up with TRBD1. This CDR3 region has 14 residues. V shed 4 bases, J shed 10 bases, and the junction held 11 bases outside the gene matches. Germline-derived CDR1 and CDR2 are SGHDT and YYEEEE. This CDR3 is CASSIAGTAIEQFF. DNA for the CDR3: TGTGCCAGCAGCATAGCCGGGACAGCAATCGAGCAGTTCTTC.

The V call is TRBV4-3, the J call TRBJ2-5, with D unclear. The CDR3 sequence is 13 residues long. Per the germline V gene, CDR1 is LGHNA and CDR2 is YSLEER. V lost 0 bases, J lost 1 base, and 3 bases lay in between. Written as DNA, the CDR3 is TGCGCCAGCAGCCAAGACATCCAAGAGACCCAGTACTTC. This codes for CASSQDIQETQYF.

This clone was picked up a small number of times. The chain is built from TRBV5-1 and TRBJ2-1; 8 bases align to TRBD1. CDR3 length: 16 residues. Germline CDR1 and CDR2: SGHRS and YFSETQ. V was clipped by 2 bases and J by 9 bases; unmatched bases: 13. CDR3 region: CASSFTGTGVFGEQFF. DNA for the CDR3: TGCGCCAGCAGCTTCACCGGGACAGGTGTTTTCGGTGAGCAGTTCTTC.

This clone has only one observation. The chain joins TRBV29-1 to TRBJ1-4; 8 bases are a match to TRBD1. CDR3 size: 15 residues. The J segment lost 2 bases and the V segment lost 7 bases, leaving 9 bases of the junction unmatched. CDR1 and CDR2 (germline): SQVTM, ANQGSEA. The CDR3 region is CSGLGTGTTNEKLFF. The CDR3 DNA reads as TGCAGCGGTCTCGGGACAGGTACCACTAATGAAAAACTGTTTTTT.

The chain employs TRBV7-9 and TRBJ1-1, with a weak D call TRBD1 (6 bases). The CDR3 has 13 residues. Per the germline V gene, CDR1 is SEHNR and CDR2 is FQNEAQ (reference sequence). V shed 4 bases and J shed 7 bases, with 13 bases lying between them. For the CDR3, the DNA is TGTGCCAGCAGCTGGAGCAGGGGCGGTGAAGCTTTCTTT. Its protein product is CASSWSRGGEAFF.

This chain joins TRBV9 and TRBJ2-4; a possible D gene is TRBD1 (6 bases). The V end lost 4 bases, the J end lost 5 bases, and 13 bases lay between the germline ends. Germline V lookup: CDR1 SGDLS, CDR2 YYNGEE. The CDR3 runs 14 residues. The CDR3 loop is CASSKRGLENIQYF. Here the CDR3 DNA reads TGTGCCAGCAGCAAAAGGGGGTTGGAAAACATTCAGTACTTC. The full variable domain, in which reference TRBV9 and TRBJ2-4 provide the parts outside the CDR3, is DSGVTQTPKHLITATGQRVTLRCSPRSGDLSVYWYQQSLDQGLQFLIQYYNGEERAKGNILERFSAQQFPDLHSELNLSSLELGDSALYFCASSKRGLENIQYFGAGTRLSVL.

This chain joins TRBV7-9 and TRBJ2-5; D unresolved. The CDR3 is made up of 14 amino acids. The germline gives CDR1 SEHNR, CDR2 FQNEAQ (reference sequence). Between the trimmed V and J ends, which lost 1 base and 5 bases, there was a span of 11 bases. The DNA of the CDR3 is TGTGCCAGCAGCTTAGGACTCCTGGGGGAGACCCAGTACTTC. This encodes CASSLGLLGETQYF.

This chain joins TRBV7-9 and TRBJ2-7, with D possibly being TRBD1 (5 bases). The CDR3 covers 14 residues. The V end was cut by 5 bases, the J end by 1 base, with 12 bases between. Looked up from germline, CDR1 is SEHNR and CDR2 is FQNEAQ (reference sequence). CDR3 residues: CASSVTQGSYEQYF. The CDR3 coding sequence is TGTGCCAGCAGCGTTACTCAGGGATCCTACGAGCAGTACTTC.

The chain links TRBV19 to TRBJ2-1; possibly TRBD1 for D (6 bases). Trimming pared 6 bases from V and 5 bases from J, leaving 14 bases between. This CDR3 region has 14 residues. Germline V gives CDR1 LNHDA, CDR2 SQIVND (reference sequence). The CDR3 sequence: CASRPGTSNNEQFF. In nucleotides, the CDR3 is TGTGCCAGTAGACCCGGGACATCGAACAATGAGCAGTTCTTC.

The V gene is TRBV30, the J gene TRBJ2-5; D unresolved. V lost 2 bases and J lost 4, with 5 bases in between. This CDR3 has 11 residues. Germline V CDR1 and CDR2: GTSNPN, SVGIG (reference sequence). The CDR3 sequence: CAWSLSETQYF. CDR3 nucleotide sequence: TGTGCCTGGAGTCTCTCAGAGACCCAGTACTTC. The whole variable domain, remainder taken from reference TRBV30 and TRBJ2-5, is SQTIHQWPATLVQPVGSPLSLECTVEGTSNPNLYWYRQAAGRGLQLLFYSVGIGQISSEVPQNLSASRPQDRQFILSSKKLLLSDSGFYLCAWSLSETQYFGPGTRLLVL.

V gene TRBV5-1 combines with J gene TRBJ2-3; 7 bases agree with TRBD2. V gave up 2 bases and J gave up 3 bases; unmatched junction bases: 3. This CDR3 contains 14 residues. The germline gives CDR1 SGHRS, CDR2 YFSETQ. The CDR3 loop is CASSFLAVTDTQYF. DNA of the CDR3: TGCGCCAGCAGCTTCCTAGCGGTAACAGATACGCAGTATTTT.

A note on this clone: Other DNA sequences within the sample encode an identical CDR3. V usage is TRBV5-6 and J usage is TRBJ1-5; no reliable D call. V was cut by 0 bases and J by 4 bases, with 2 bases left in between. From germline, CDR1 is SGHDT and CDR2 YYEEEE. The CDR3 covers 12 residues. CDR3 in amino acids: CASSLGNQPQHF. The CDR3 DNA reads as TGTGCCAGCAGCTTGGGTAATCAGCCCCAGCATTTT.

The chain carries TRBV7-2 and TRBJ1-1; 8 positions agree with TRBD1. The CDR3 consists of 14 residues. The ends lost 5 bases at V and 3 bases at J; junction bases unmatched: 5. CDR1 is SGHTA, CDR2 FQGNSA, per germline. In DNA, the CDR3 is TGTGCCAGCAGCCCCCAGGACAGGGACACTGAAGCTTTCTTT. It specifies CASSPQDRDTEAFF.